The source of this T cell receptor beta chain is a study of CD8+CD57+ T cells in acquired aplastic anemia. Study-level background: Recorded DNA amounts for sorted CD4+ and CD8+ cells had an average of approximately 3 ug. Study results and caveats: Some 30 was the count of CD8+ CDR3 sequences that patients shared with controls.

The CDR3 sequence is 12 residues long. Trimming took off 3 bases at V and 5 bases at J, with 9 bases between the two ends. The V gene's germline CDR1 is SGDLS and CDR2 YYNGEE. TCR beta VDJ combinations and CDR3 sequences were profiled from genomic DNA. MiXCR was run by TCRdb on the reads, yielding one entry per CDR3 protein. This table holds around 180,000 distinct CDR3 sequences, around 50% found once. Details on this clonotype: The antigen remains unidentified.

Patients sequenced had flow cytometry evidence of CD8+CD57+ cell expansion. All patients had severe acquired aplastic anemia. Untreated patients provided the blood samples, with no therapy given before sampling. This TCR came from a human donor with aplastic anemia. V gene TRBV9 combines with J gene TRBJ2-7; D not certain. The source material was sorted CD4+, CD8+, or CD8+CD57+ T cells (not recorded which) from PBMCs. CDR3: CASSAHFDEQYF. CDR3 DNA: TGTGCCAGCAGCGCCCATTTTGACGAGCAGTACTTC.